The 24 T cell receptor beta chains presented below share a single source sample, sequenced in a study of T cell responses to AZD1222 COVID-19 vaccine. Measured with immunoSEQ multiplex PCR; TCRdb has only the in-frame clones, and not every one. This table holds 150,000 or so clones. The sample consisted of peripheral blood. The receptors were gathered from an adult in good health.

The chain employs TRBV6-5 and TRBJ1-5; TRBD1 might be the D (5 bases). Germline lookup yields CDR1 MNHEY and CDR2 SVGAGI. This CDR3 comprises 15 residues. The V end lost 6 bases, the J end lost 0 bases, and 12 bases lay between the germline ends. This CDR3 reads CASRWAGNSNQPQHF. In nucleotides, the CDR3 is TGTGCCAGCAGGTGGGCAGGGAATAGCAATCAGCCCCAGCATTTT.

The rearrangement uses TRBV18 and TRBJ1-6; D ambiguous. The CDR3 totals 18 residues. From germline, CDR1 is KGHSH and CDR2 LQKENI. V dropped 2 bases and J dropped 7 bases, with 21 bases sitting between them. CDR3 loop: CASSPIPGNPLENSPLHF. CDR3 nucleotides: TGTGCCAGCTCACCAATTCCCGGGAACCCACTTGAAAATTCACCCCTCCACTTT.

The chain combines TRBV28 with TRBJ1-2; D may be TRBD1 (5 bases). The germline V gene has CDR1 MDHEN and CDR2 SYDVKM. The CDR3 is 13 amino acids. V lost 7 bases to trimming and J lost 7 bases, with 16 bases between them. The DNA of the CDR3 is TGTGCCAGCACCGTCAACCGGGACCTTGGCTACACCTTC. Translation: CASTVNRDLGYTF.

The chain uses TRBV19 and TRBJ2-2; D may be TRBD1 (5 bases). Per the germline V gene, CDR1 is LNHDA and CDR2 is SQIVND (reference sequence). This CDR3 spans 13 amino acids. Trimming pared 2 bases from V and 7 bases from J, leaving 8 bases between. The CDR3 loop reads CASSIIRGGELFF. Here the CDR3 DNA reads TGTGCCAGTAGTATAATTAGGGGCGGGGAGCTGTTTTTT.

This chain connects TRBV7-7 to TRBJ2-1; TRBD2 aligns across 7 bases. The CDR3 spans 16 residues. V lost 5 bases, J lost 0 bases, and 7 bases stayed unmatched. Germline lookup yields CDR1 SSHAT and CDR2 FNYEAQ (reference sequence). The CDR3 loop is CASSPQRGGSYNEQFF. CDR3 DNA: TGTGCCAGCAGCCCCCAACGCGGGGGCTCCTACAATGAGCAGTTCTTC.

CDR3 coding DNA: TGTGCCAGCAGTGACCCGAACAGGCGTTCCTCACCCCTCCACTTT. Residues: CASSDPNRRSSPLHF. The chain recombines TRBV25-1 with TRBJ1-6; D may be TRBD1 (5 bases). This CDR3 contains 15 residues. Deletions cut 3 bases from V and 10 bases from J, with 16 bases between. Germline V gene sequence: CDR1 MGHDK, CDR2 SYGVNS. The full variable domain, in which reference TRBV25-1 and TRBJ1-6 provide the parts outside the CDR3, is EADIYQTPRYLVIGTGKKITLECSQTMGHDKMYWYQQDPGMELHLIHYSYGVNSTEKGDLSSESTVSRIRTEHFPLTLESARPSHTSQYLCASSDPNRRSSPLHFGNGTRLTVT.

V gene TRBV5-6 combines with J gene TRBJ2-6, with D possibly being TRBD1 (5 bases). Trimming left V 1 base short and J 0 bases short, with 17 bases between. The CDR3 runs to 19 residues. Germline CDR1 reads SGHDT; CDR2 reads YYEEEE. CDR3 region: CASSLRLGRVDSGANVLTF. The CDR3, as DNA: TGTGCCAGCAGCTTGAGGTTGGGCAGGGTAGACTCTGGGGCCAACGTCCTGACTTTC.

The gene calls are TRBV5-1 and TRBJ1-3; 8 nucleotides agree with TRBD1. The CDR3 length is 16 residues. Germline V gene lookup returns CDR1 SGHRS and CDR2 YFSETQ. The V and J ends lost 4 bases and 4 bases, in that order; junction bases with no gene match: 10. In DNA, the CDR3 is TGCGCCAGCAGCCAGGAACCGACAGGGGTCGGAAACACCATATATTTT. Protein sequence: CASSQEPTGVGNTIYF.

V and J are TRBV9 and TRBJ1-1; a possible D gene is TRBD1 (6 bases). CDR1 is SGDLS, CDR2 YYNGEE, per germline. The CDR3 has 14 residues. Trimming cost V 2 bases and J 0 bases, with 8 bases left between them. This CDR3 is CASSVGQMNTEAFF. The DNA for the CDR3 is TGTGCCAGCAGCGTTGGACAGATGAACACTGAAGCTTTCTTT.

The gene calls are TRBV19 and TRBJ1-1; weak D call: TRBD1 (6 bases). V shed 2 bases and J shed 7 bases, with 14 bases lying between them. Germline CDR1 reads LNHDA; CDR2 reads SQIVND (reference sequence). The CDR3 loop spans 14 amino acids. The CDR3 spells CASSIIGDTNEAFF. The DNA of the CDR3 is TGTGCCAGTAGTATAATAGGGGACACAAATGAAGCTTTCTTT.

CDR3 residues: CASSLGPGLNSPLHF. The CDR3 DNA is TGTGCCAGCAGCTTGGGTCCAGGTCTTAATTCACCCCTCCACTTT. V usage is TRBV5-4 and J usage is TRBJ1-6; D not certain. The CDR3 runs 15 residues. Per the germline V gene, CDR1 is SGHNT and CDR2 is YYREEE (reference sequence). V was trimmed by 0 bases and J by 6 bases, leaving 10 bases between them.

CDR3 nucleotide sequence: TGTGCCAGCAGTGGGGGACCCCCATGGAGCGAGCAGTACTTC. Its translation is CASSGGPPWSEQYF. J is TRBJ2-7 and V is TRBV5-8, with D possibly called TRBD1 or TRBD2 (5 bases each). V dropped 5 bases and J dropped 6 bases, with 18 bases sitting between them. CDR3 length: 14 residues. The V gene's germline CDR1 is SGHTS and CDR2 YDEGEE.

Comments on this clone: Other DNA variants within this sample encode the same CDR3. The chain is built from TRBV7-3 and TRBJ2-5; TRBD2 matches 12 bases. Trimming took 3 bases from V and 2 from J; bases not matched to a gene: 1. This CDR3 is 15 amino acids long. Looked up from germline, CDR1 is SGHTA and CDR2 is FQGTGA. The CDR3 here is CASSLGTSGQETQYF. The CDR3 DNA sequence: TGTGCCAGCAGCTTGGGGACTAGCGGGCAAGAGACCCAGTACTTC.

The chain uses TRBV12-3 or TRBV12-4 and TRBJ1-1; possible D gene TRBD1, 5 bases. The V gene lost 3 bases and the J gene lost 4 bases, with 6 bases spanning the gap. The CDR3 runs to 12 residues. The CDR3 region has the DNA TGTGCCAGCAGTTTCGGGACCACTGAAGCTTTCTTT. The encoded protein is CASSFGTTEAFF.

The V gene is TRBV7-8, the J gene TRBJ1-5; D gene unclear. Germline CDR1 reads SGHVS; CDR2 reads FQNEAQ. The V end was cut by 2 bases, the J end by 2 bases, with 16 bases between. The length of the CDR3 is 17 residues. In DNA form, the CDR3 reads TGTGCCAGCAGCTTAAATGGTCCTCTGGTTGGCAATCAGCCCCAGCATTTT. Translation gives CASSLNGPLVGNQPQHF.

This sequence joins TRBV5-6 and TRBJ2-3, with unresolved D. The V end lost 6 bases, the J end lost 4 bases, and 15 bases lay between the germline ends. This CDR3 comprises 14 residues. The V gene's germline CDR1 is SGHDT and CDR2 YYEEEE. DNA of the CDR3: TGTGCCAGCACCGGGCCTGGAACATCAGATACGCAGTATTTT. Translating gives CASTGPGTSDTQYF.

The chain links TRBV9 to TRBJ2-1, with 9 bases aligning to TRBD2. The CDR3 loop spans 16 amino acids. J gave up 8 bases and V 0 bases, and 9 bases lay outside the gene matches. The germline CDR1 and CDR2 sequences are SGDLS and YYNGEE. The CDR3: CASSVGFSGGFYEQFF. The CDR3 nucleotides are TGTGCCAGCAGCGTAGGGTTTAGCGGGGGATTCTATGAGCAGTTCTTC.

V usage is TRBV25-1 and J usage is TRBJ1-2, with 8 bases lining up with TRBD1. The germline CDR1 and CDR2 sequences are MGHDK and SYGVNS. This CDR3 comprises 13 residues. Trimming cost V 4 bases and J 4 bases; bases outside gene matches: 2. The CDR3 loop is CASSVDRVYGYTF. In nucleotides, the CDR3 is TGTGCCAGCAGTGTGGACAGGGTCTATGGCTACACCTTC.

The rearrangement joins TRBV13 to TRBJ1-2; TRBD1 matches 9 bases. V was clipped by 6 bases and J by 1 base; unmatched bases: 12. The CDR3 extends over 17 amino acids. Germline assignment: CDR1 PRHDT and CDR2 FYEKMQ (reference sequence). The CDR3 region is CASSLRTGAYDNYGYTF. The CDR3, as DNA: TGTGCCAGCAGTCTTAGGACAGGGGCCTACGATAACTATGGCTACACCTTC.

The chain couples TRBV3-1 (or the pseudogene TRBV3-2) to TRBJ1-3, with no clear D. The germline CDR1 and CDR2 sequences are LGHDT and YNNKEL (reference sequence). This CDR3 has 18 amino acids. The ends were cut back, 1 base at V and 0 bases at J, with 16 bases in the middle. CDR3 coding DNA: TGTGCCAGCAGCCAAGTATTCCGGCACGACATCTCTGGAAACACCATATATTTT. Amino acids: CASSQVFRHDISGNTIYF.

The chain joins TRBV19 to TRBJ1-2; 7 bases match TRBD1. The junction had 11 bases not matched to a gene; V was cut back by 7 bases and J by 6 bases. This CDR3 has 14 amino acids. In germline, CDR1 is LNHDA, CDR2 SQIVND (reference sequence). Written as DNA, the CDR3 is TGTGCCAGTACCTCTCGGGAAGGGGGCGATGGCTACACCTTC. Amino acid sequence: CASTSREGGDGYTF.

The V gene is TRBV6-2 or TRBV6-3, the J gene TRBJ1-4, with D perhaps matching TRBD1 (5 bases). Trimming stripped 0 bases from V and 8 bases from J, with 19 bases between. Germline-derived CDR1 and CDR2 are MNHEY and SVGEGT. The CDR3 loop spans 17 amino acids. The CDR3 DNA reads as TGTGCCAGCAGTTACTCGATCATCGGGGCAACTCGGGAAAAACTGTTTTTT. Translating gives CASSYSIIGATREKLFF.

The chain combines TRBV7-9 with TRBJ1-6; 7 bases agree with TRBD1. V trimming: 2 bases; J trimming: 12 bases; junction bases outside the gene matches: 7. Germline V gives CDR1 SEHNR, CDR2 FQNEAQ (reference sequence). This CDR3 spans 14 amino acids. The CDR3 region is CASSLTTGLGPLHF. DNA of the CDR3: TGTGCCAGCAGCTTAACGACAGGGTTGGGACCCCTCCACTTT.

This chain joins TRBV6-5 and TRBJ2-7, with 9 bases matching TRBD2. The CDR3 covers 16 residues. Losses at the gene ends were 4 bases for V and 5 bases for J; bases not matched to a gene: 12. Per the germline V gene, CDR1 is MNHEY and CDR2 is SVGAGI. The CDR3 DNA follows: TGTGCCAGCAGTTCCCTTAGCGGGGGAAAACCCCACGAGCAGTACTTC. Translated, it gives CASSSLSGGKPHEQYF.